One and the same sample provided the 8 T cell receptor beta chains below, sequenced in a study of OX40 agonist ivuxolimab in advanced cancers. Clones were sequenced by immunoSEQ multiplex PCR, and TCRdb holds only the in-frame ones, with some missing. This table has 12,000 or so clones, 70% to 90% appearing once. Sequencing was performed on CD4+ or CD8+ T cells sorted from blood, taken in a trial of the OX40 agonist ivuxolimab. The origin of the receptors is an adult with an advanced solid tumor such as melanoma, head and neck, liver or kidney cancer.

This chain joins TRBV27 and TRBJ1-1, with 7 bases aligning to TRBD1. Trimming took 7 bases from V and 3 from J; bases not matched to a gene: 5. Germline CDR1 reads MNHEY; CDR2 reads SMNVEV (reference sequence). This CDR3 is 13 amino acids long. The DNA of the CDR3 is TGTGCCAGCACTACAGGGGCGCACACTGAAGCTTTCTTT. It translates to CASTTGAHTEAFF.

This rearrangement joins TRBV28 to TRBJ2-7; TRBD2 agrees at 10 bases. Unmatched junction bases numbered 2, after V lost 3 bases and J lost 3 bases. The CDR3 runs to 14 residues. The germline gives CDR1 MDHEN, CDR2 SYDVKM. This CDR3 is CASSFSGGNYEQYF. CDR3 in DNA: TGTGCCAGCAGTTTTAGCGGGGGGAACTACGAGCAGTACTTC.

This chain joins TRBV7-6 and TRBJ1-3; 8 nucleotides match TRBD1. The V gene's germline CDR1 is SGHVS and CDR2 FNYEAQ. The CDR3 spans 17 residues. The J segment lost 0 bases and the V segment lost 5 bases, leaving 9 bases of the junction unmatched. CDR3: CASSPSGQDISGNTIYF. The CDR3 nucleotides are TGTGCCAGCAGCCCCTCGGGACAGGACATCTCTGGAAACACCATATATTTT.

This sequence joins TRBV4-1 and TRBJ2-5; no reliable D call. Trimming removed 1 base from V and 0 bases from J, with 12 bases in between. CDR3 length: 16 residues. CDR1 is MGHRA, CDR2 YSYEKL, per germline. CDR3 coding DNA: TGCGCCAGCAGCCAAGGTGCGGTACCCGACCAAGAGACCCAGTACTTC. Its protein product is CASSQGAVPDQETQYF.

This chain connects TRBV19 to TRBJ2-2; no definite D call. CDR3 length equals 16 residues. CDR1 and CDR2 from the germline V gene are LNHDA and SQIVND (reference sequence). V shed 3 bases and J shed 6 bases, with 17 bases lying between them. In DNA form, the CDR3 reads TGTGCCAGTAGTATGGTCGGGCCTCCGAGCCCCGGGGAGCTGTTTTTT. It encodes CASSMVGPPSPGELFF.

Notes on this clone: One base away lies a much larger clone, so this may be a sequencing read error. The chain links TRBV11-2 to TRBJ1-1; the D is unclear. The CDR3 totals 12 residues. Germline V gene data show CDR1 as SGHAT and CDR2 as FQNNGV. The CDR3 region is CASSLGGTEVFF. In DNA, the CDR3 is TGTGCCAGCAGCTTGGGAGGCACTGAAGTTTTCTTT.

This clone counts as medium-sized. In nucleotides, the CDR3 is TGTGCCAGCAGCTTGCACGCCTCCTACGAGCAGTACTTC. It yields the protein CASSLHASYEQYF. This chain connects TRBV11-3 to TRBJ2-7; no clear D. There are 13 residues in the CDR3. Trimming stripped 3 bases from V and 0 bases from J, with 6 bases between. Germline lookup yields CDR1 SGHNT and CDR2 YENEEA.

The rearrangement links TRBV5-1 to TRBJ2-5; D might be TRBD1 (6 bases). The J call may be in error: the DNA end matches TRBJ2-7 better. The germline V gene encodes CDR1 SGHRS and CDR2 YFSETQ. CDR3 length: 17 residues. CDR3 region: CASSLPIERAGDYEQYF. The DNA of the CDR3 is TGCGCCAGCAGCTTGCCTATAGAACGGGCAGGGGACTACGAGCAGTACTTC.